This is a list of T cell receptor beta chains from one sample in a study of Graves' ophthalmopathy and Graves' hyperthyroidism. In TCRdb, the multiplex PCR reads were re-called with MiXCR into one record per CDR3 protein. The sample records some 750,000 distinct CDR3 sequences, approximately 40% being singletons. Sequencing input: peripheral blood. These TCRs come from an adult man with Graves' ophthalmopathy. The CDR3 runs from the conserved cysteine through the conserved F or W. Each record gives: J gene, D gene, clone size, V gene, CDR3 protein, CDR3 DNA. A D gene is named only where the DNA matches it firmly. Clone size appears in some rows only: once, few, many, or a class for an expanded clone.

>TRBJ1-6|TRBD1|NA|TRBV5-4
CASSLGQGALSPLHF
TGTGCCAGCAGCTTAGGACAGGGGGCACTTTCACCCCTCCACTTT
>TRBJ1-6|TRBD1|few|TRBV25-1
CANDHGTENSPLHF
TGTGCCAACGATCACGGGACAGAAAATTCACCCCTCCACTTT
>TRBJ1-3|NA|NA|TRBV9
CASSRGSGRFGNTIYF
TGTGCCAGCAGCCGTGGCTCTGGAAGATTTGGAAACACCATATATTTT
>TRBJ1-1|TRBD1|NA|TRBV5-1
CASSSRRTGAEAFF
TGCGCCAGCAGCTCGAGACGGACAGGGGCTGAAGCTTTCTTT
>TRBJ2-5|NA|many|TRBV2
CASSDRTQYF
TGTGCCAGCAGTGACAGGACCCAGTACTTC
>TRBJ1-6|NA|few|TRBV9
CASSQPYVFSPLHF
TGTGCCAGCAGCCAACCCTATGTATTTTCACCCCTCCACTTT
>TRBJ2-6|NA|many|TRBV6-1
CASSPSVGANVLTF
TGTGCCAGCAGTCCTAGCGTTGGGGCCAACGTCCTGACTTTC
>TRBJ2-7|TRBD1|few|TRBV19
CASTAGTGGHEQYF
TGTGCCAGTACAGCCGGGACAGGGGGTCACGAGCAGTACTTC
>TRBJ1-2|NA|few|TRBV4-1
CASSQARNNYGYTF
TGCGCCAGCAGCCAAGCCAGAAATAACTATGGCTACACCTTC
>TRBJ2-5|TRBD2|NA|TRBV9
CASSVGGSGVETQYF
TGTGCCAGCAGCGTAGGTGGTAGCGGGGTCGAGACCCAGTACTTC
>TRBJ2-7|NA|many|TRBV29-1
CSVVLTYEQYF
TGCAGCGTTGTTCTTACCTACGAGCAGTACTTC
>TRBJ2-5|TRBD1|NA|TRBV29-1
CSVPAEGQGGETQYF
TGCAGCGTCCCGGCAGAGGGACAGGGAGGAGAGACCCAGTACTTC
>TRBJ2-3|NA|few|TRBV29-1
CSASQMTTDTQYF
TGCAGCGCCTCCCAGATGACTACAGATACGCAGTATTTT
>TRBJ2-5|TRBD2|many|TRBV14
CASSPFGGSETQYF
TGTGCCAGCAGCCCCTTTGGCGGGAGTGAGACCCAGTACTTC
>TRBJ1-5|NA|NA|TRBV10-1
CASTQIMPGNQPQHF
TGTGCCAGCACCCAAATTATGCCAGGGAATCAGCCCCAGCATTTT
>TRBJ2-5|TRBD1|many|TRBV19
CASSRQGLGETQYF
TGTGCCAGTAGCAGACAGGGGCTGGGAGAGACCCAGTACTTC
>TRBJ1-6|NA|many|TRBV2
CASSEQGVSYNSPLHF
TGTGCCAGCAGTGAGCAGGGAGTCTCCTATAATTCACCCCTCCACTTT
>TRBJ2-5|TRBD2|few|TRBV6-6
CASSFRLAKGTQYF
TGTGCCAGCAGTTTTAGACTAGCGAAAGGGACCCAGTACTTC
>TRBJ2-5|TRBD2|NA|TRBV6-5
CASKGSGREETQYF
TGTGCCAGCAAAGGTAGCGGGAGGGAGGAGACCCAGTACTTC
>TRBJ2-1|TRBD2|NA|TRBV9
CASSSGTSGRTEQFF
TGCGCCAGCAGCTCTGGGACTAGCGGGAGGACTGAGCAGTTCTTC
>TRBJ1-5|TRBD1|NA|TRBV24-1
CATSALDRIGPQHF
TGTGCCACCAGTGCCCTGGACAGGATTGGACCCCAGCATTTT
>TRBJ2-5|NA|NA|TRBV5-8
CASSPRNEETQYF
TGTGCCAGCAGCCCACGTAATGAAGAGACCCAGTACTTC
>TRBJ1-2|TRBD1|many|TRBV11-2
CASSLVRTGVAYGYTF
TGTGCCAGCAGCTTAGTCCGGACAGGAGTTGCGTATGGCTACACCTTC
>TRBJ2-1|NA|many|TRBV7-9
CASSLGRYNEQFF
TGTGCCAGCAGCTTAGGCCGCTACAATGAGCAGTTCTTC
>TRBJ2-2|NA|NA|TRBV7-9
CASSLPGGVNTGELFF
TGTGCCAGCAGCTTGCCGGGCGGGGTGAACACCGGGGAGCTGTTTTTT
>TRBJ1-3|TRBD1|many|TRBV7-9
CASSSGTAGNTIYF
TGTGCCAGCAGCTCCGGGACAGCTGGAAACACCATATATTTT
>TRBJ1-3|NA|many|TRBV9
CASSGGSVGNTIYF
TGTGCCAGCAGCGGAGGGTCTGTAGGAAACACCATATATTTT
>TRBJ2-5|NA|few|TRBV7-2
CASSLPGQPQETQYF
TGTGCCAGCAGCTTACCGGGACAACCCCAAGAGACCCAGTACTTC
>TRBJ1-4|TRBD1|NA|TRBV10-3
CAISGGTGNEKLFF
TGTGCCATCAGTGGCGGGACAGGGAATGAAAAACTGTTTTTT
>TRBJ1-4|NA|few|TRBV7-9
CASSLDRDPGGGKLFF
TGTGCCAGCAGCTTAGATCGGGATCCCGGTGGTGGAAAACTGTTTTTT
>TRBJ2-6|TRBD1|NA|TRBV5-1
CASSSGTGSSGANVLTF
TGCGCCAGCAGCTCCGGGACAGGGAGCTCTGGGGCCAACGTCCTGACTTTC
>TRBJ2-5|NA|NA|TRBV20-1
CSARVIGKETQYF
TGCAGTGCTAGAGTGATAGGGAAAGAGACCCAGTACTTC
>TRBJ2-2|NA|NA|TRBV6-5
CASSYQGSGELFF
TGTGCCAGCAGTTATCAGGGGTCCGGGGAGCTGTTTTTT
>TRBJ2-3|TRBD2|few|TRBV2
CASSDGGTDTQYF
TGTGCCAGCAGTGACGGGGGGACAGATACGCAGTATTTT
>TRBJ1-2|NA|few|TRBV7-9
CASSLSGEFYGYTF
TGTGCCAGCAGCTTAAGTGGGGAATTCTATGGCTACACCTTC
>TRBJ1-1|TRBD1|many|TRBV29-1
CSVVRDSRNTEAFF
TGCAGCGTAGTCCGGGACAGTAGGAACACTGAAGCTTTCTTT
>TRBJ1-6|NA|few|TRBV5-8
CASSLLQLNSPLHF
TGTGCCAGCAGCTTATTACAGCTGAATTCACCCCTCCACTTT
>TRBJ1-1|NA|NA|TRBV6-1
CASRELMGTEAFF
TGTGCCAGCAGAGAACTGATGGGGACTGAAGCTTTCTTT
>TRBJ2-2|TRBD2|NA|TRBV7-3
CASSPRTGTSGTGELFF
TGTGCCAGCAGCCCGCGAACCGGGACTAGCGGCACCGGGGAGCTGTTTTTT
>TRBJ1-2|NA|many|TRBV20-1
CSAGRQSRPF
TGCAGTGCTGGGAGACAGTCGCGACCCTTC
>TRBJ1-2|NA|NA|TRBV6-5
CASSYSSGRSGGYTF
TGTGCCAGCAGTTACTCATCTGGCAGGTCCGGTGGCTACACCTTC
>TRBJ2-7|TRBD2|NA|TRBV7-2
CASSFGAGGLGEQYF
TGTGCCAGCAGCTTCGGAGCGGGGGGGTTGGGGGAGCAGTACTTC
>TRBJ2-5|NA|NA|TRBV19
CASRTGDQPQYF
TGTGCCAGCCGAACGGGGGACCAGCCCCAGTACTTC
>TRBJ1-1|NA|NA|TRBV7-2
CASSLNAVMNTEAFF
TGCGCCAGCAGCTTGAACGCAGTTATGAACACTGAAGCTTTCTTT
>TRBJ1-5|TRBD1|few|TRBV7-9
CASSSDRGRGNQPQHF
TGTGCCAGCAGCTCGGACAGGGGGAGGGGCAATCAGCCCCAGCATTTT
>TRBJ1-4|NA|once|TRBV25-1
CASSLKQRNEKLFF
TGTGCCAGCAGCCTCAAGCAGCGCAATGAAAAACTGTTTTTT
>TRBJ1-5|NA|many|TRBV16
CASSPSGVGSNQPQHF
TGTGCCAGCAGTCCGAGCGGGGTAGGGAGCAATCAGCCCCAGCATTTT
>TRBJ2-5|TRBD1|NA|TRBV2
CASTRRQGGNRGETQYF
TGTGCCAGCACCAGGCGACAGGGGGGAAATCGAGGGGAGACCCAGTACTTC
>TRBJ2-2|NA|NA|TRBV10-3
CAISESGAGIVELFF
TGTGCCATCAGTGAATCGGGGGCGGGGATCGTGGAGCTGTTTTTT
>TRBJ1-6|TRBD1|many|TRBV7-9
CASSLGQGINSPLHF
TGTGCCAGCAGCTTAGGACAGGGGATCAATTCACCCCTCCACTTT
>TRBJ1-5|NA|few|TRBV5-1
CASSLGGGEGNQPQHF
TGCGCCAGCAGCTTGGGAGGAGGCGAAGGCAATCAGCCCCAGCATTTT
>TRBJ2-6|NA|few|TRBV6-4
CASREGSGANVLTF
TGTGCCAGCAGAGAGGGCTCTGGGGCCAACGTCCTGACTTTC
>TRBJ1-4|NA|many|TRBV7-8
CASSPLVGDYEKLFF
TGTGCCAGCAGCCCCCTCGTAGGGGACTATGAAAAACTGTTTTTT
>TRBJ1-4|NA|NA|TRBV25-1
CASSPRDRAFF
TGTGCCAGCAGCCCCCGGGACCGGGCATTTTTT
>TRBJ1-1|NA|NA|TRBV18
CASSSERNTEAFF
TGTGCCAGCTCATCCGAAAGGAACACTGAAGCTTTCTTT
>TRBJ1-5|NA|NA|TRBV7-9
CASSLVAGGQPRHF
TGTGCCAGCAGTTTAGTGGCGGGCGGTCAGCCCCGGCATTTT